A single sample is the source of the 8 T cell receptor beta chains below, sequenced in a study of CD8 T cells in ankylosing spondylitis. General observations from the study: Roughly 8 highly homologous variants made up a TCR beta motif that seemed to typify ankylosing spondylitis blood.

Their recognized antigens are unknown. From the 5' RACE reads, TCRdb called clonotypes with MiXCR, one entry per CDR3 protein. The sample carries about 840,000 distinct CDR3 sequences, 12% recorded once. The sample was blood, either unsorted or a sorted T cell fraction (not recorded which). These receptors were collected from a male donor with ankylosing spondylitis.

At least ten counts were recorded for this clonotype. The V and J genes are TRBV29-1 and TRBJ2-1; 13 bases match TRBD2. CDR3 length equals 12 residues. The junction had 5 bases not matched to a gene; V was cut back by 5 bases and J by 13 bases. Germline V gives CDR1 SQVTM, CDR2 ANQGSEA. Here the CDR3 reads CSVMTSGRPQFF. In DNA form, the CDR3 reads TGCAGCGTTATGACTAGCGGGAGGCCTCAGTTCTTC.

The chain uses TRBV20-1 and TRBJ2-5; 7 bases align to TRBD1. Germline loops: CDR1 DFQATT, CDR2 SNEGSKA (reference sequence). CDR3 length equals 14 residues. The trim removed 3 bases at V and 3 bases at J, leaving 7 bases unmatched. The CDR3 coding sequence is TGCAGTGCTAGGGTAGACAGGGTAAAAGAGACCCAGTACTTC. Its protein product is CSARVDRVKETQYF.

DNA of the CDR3: TGCGCCAGCAGCAAAGGACAGGGGGCTGGATACGAGCAGTACTTC. Translating gives CASSKGQGAGYEQYF. The chain joins TRBV5-1 to TRBJ2-7; 11 nucleotides match TRBD1. V was clipped by 4 bases and J by 4 bases; unmatched bases: 7. Germline values: CDR1 SGHRS, CDR2 YFSETQ. The length of the CDR3 is 15 residues.

The V and J genes are TRBV10-3 and TRBJ2-3; D not certain. V lost 6 bases to trimming and J lost 4 bases, with 11 bases between them. CDR3 length: 13 residues. Germline CDR1 reads ENHRY; CDR2 reads SYGVKD. The CDR3 loop is CAIRRDGADTQYF. CDR3 in DNA: TGTGCCATCAGGAGAGATGGGGCAGATACGCAGTATTTT.

This clonotype was picked up a small number of times. The V and J genes are TRBV3-1 and TRBJ2-4; 7 bases map to TRBD2. The CDR3 totals 18 residues. V gave up 1 base and J gave up 0 bases; unmatched junction bases: 9. CDR1 is LGHDT, CDR2 YNNKEL, per germline (reference sequence). The CDR3 sequence is CASSQGPLGGRAKNIQYF. DNA for the CDR3: TGTGCCAGCAGCCAAGGTCCCTTGGGGGGGAGAGCCAAAAACATTCAGTACTTC.

This clonotype was observed many times. The V and J genes are TRBV29-1 and TRBJ2-3; D uncertain. Germline V gives CDR1 SQVTM, CDR2 ANQGSEA. Deletions cut 4 bases from V and 2 bases from J, with 13 bases between. This CDR3 is built from 14 residues. The CDR3 region is CSVVLHPDTDTQYF. CDR3 coding DNA: TGCAGCGTTGTTTTACATCCGGACACAGATACGCAGTATTTT.

This CDR3 reads CASSLAGKNTEAFF. For the CDR3, the DNA is TGTGCCAGCAGCCTTGCTGGGAAAAACACTGAAGCTTTCTTT. The J gene is TRBJ1-1, the V gene TRBV7-2, with D unclear. In germline, CDR1 is SGHTA, CDR2 FQGNSA. The ends were cut back, 5 bases at V and 2 bases at J, with 12 bases in the middle. CDR3 length equals 14 residues.

This chain uses TRBV6-1 with TRBJ2-2; 9 nucleotides line up with TRBD2. V shed 6 bases and J 0 bases; nucleotides not matched to a gene: 5. This CDR3 spans 16 amino acids. The V gene's germline CDR1 is MNHNS and CDR2 SASEGT. The CDR3 loop reads CASSRGGDANTGELFF. The CDR3 DNA reads TGTGCCAGCAGCCGCGGGGGGGACGCGAACACCGGGGAGCTGTTTTTT.